These 23 T cell receptor beta chains were all obtained from the same sample, sequenced in a study of molecular identifiers for immune sequencing clone quantification. MiXCR, run by TCRdb on the PCR reads, gives a single entry per CDR3 protein. The table shows about 510,000 distinct CDR3 sequences, with 20% to 25% occurring only once. Sequencing was done on a sample of naive CD8+ T cells from blood, with Jurkat cell RNA spiked in. This sample's subset: FACS-sorted CD8+CD4-CCR7+CD45RA+ naive T cells. The receptors were gathered from a human donor in good health. Some libraries in this study had Jurkat cell RNA spiked in.

Comment on this clonotype: Just one base apart from a much larger clone, this may be a read error. The chain has TRBV7-9 and TRBJ2-2; the D gene is possibly TRBD2 (5 bases). Per the germline V gene, CDR1 is SEHNR and CDR2 is FQNEAQ (reference sequence). The CDR3 has 14 amino acids. CDR3 in DNA: TGTGCCAGCAGCCCCGTCTGGTTGCCCGGGGAGCCGTTTTTT. Translated: CASSPVWLPGEPFF.

Concerning this clonotype itself: Just one base apart from a much larger clone, this may be a read error. The J gene is TRBJ1-1, the V gene TRBV20-1; D perhaps matches TRBD1 (6 bases). The CDR3 consists of 15 residues. Germline loops: CDR1 DFQATT, CDR2 SNEGSKA (reference sequence). The CDR3 nucleotides read TGCAGTGCCCTTAGGAGGGGCGGAGGGGACACTGAAGCTCTCTTT. Translating gives CSALRRGGGDTEALF.

This clonotype was detected many times. This chain uses TRBV9 with TRBJ2-7; 8 bases agree with TRBD1. The V and J ends lost 5 bases and 3 bases, in that order; junction bases with no gene match: 7. This CDR3 has 14 residues. Looked up from germline, CDR1 is SGDLS and CDR2 is YYNGEE. The CDR3 is CASSPGQEFYEQYF. The CDR3 DNA is TGTGCCAGCAGTCCGGGACAGGAATTCTACGAGCAGTACTTC.

There are many counts of this clonotype. The J gene is TRBJ2-3, the V gene TRBV28; D gene ambiguous. The CDR3 covers 12 residues. The V and J ends lost 4 bases and 5 bases respectively, with 7 bases between them. Looked up from germline, CDR1 is MDHEN and CDR2 is SYDVKM. In DNA form, the CDR3 reads TGTGCCAGCAGTTCACGGATAGATACGCAGTATTTT. Protein sequence: CASSSRIDTQYF.

Turning to this clonotype: Its ends do not fully match the called genes, so a read error is possible. The CDR3 spells CASSFGMGGNTIYF. The CDR3 bases are TGTGCCAGCAGCTTTGGGATGGGTGGAAACACCATATATTTT. This sequence joins TRBV5-3 and TRBJ1-3, with unresolved D. TRBV5-3 is reported as an ORF; its role is uncertain. This CDR3 contains 14 residues.

Of note for this clonotype: This may come from a read error, since a much larger clone is one base off. It is likely a read error, because the conserved phenylalanine at the end of the CDR3 is missing. The chain is built from TRBV4-1 and TRBJ2-1; maybe TRBD1 (6 bases). Germline CDR1 is MGHRA and CDR2 is YSYEKL. This CDR3 has 12 residues. The V gene lost 3 bases and the J gene lost 9 bases, with 9 bases spanning the gap. In DNA form, the CDR3 reads TGCGCCAGCAGCCATCAAGGGGGTGAGCAGTTCCTC. This translates into CASSHQGGEQFL.

Ten or more counts support this clonotype. The chain is built from TRBV5-1 and TRBJ2-5, with 9 positions matching TRBD1. From germline, CDR1 is SGHRS and CDR2 YFSETQ. There are 16 residues in the CDR3. V shed 5 bases and J 1 base; nucleotides not matched to a gene: 9. CDR3 bases: TGCGCCAGCAGGGATCTGGGGGACAGGGCCCAAGAGACCCAGTACTTC. It encodes CASRDLGDRAQETQYF.

The V call is TRBV27, the J call TRBJ2-3; TRBD2 matches 13 bases. The V gene's germline CDR1 is MNHEY and CDR2 SMNVEV (reference sequence). The CDR3 covers 16 residues. V was clipped by 6 bases and J by 5 bases; unmatched bases: 8. The CDR3 DNA follows: TGTGCCAGCAGAGCACTAGCGGGAGGGCCTATAGATACGCAGTATTTT. Amino acids: CASRALAGGPIDTQYF.

This clonotype appeared many times. The genes are TRBV13 and TRBJ2-2; D remains unclear. The CDR3 loop spans 15 amino acids. Looked up from germline, CDR1 is PRHDT and CDR2 is FYEKMQ (reference sequence). Between the trimmed V and J ends, which lost 0 bases and 1 base, there was a span of 6 bases. The CDR3 here is CASSLGRRNTGELFF. The CDR3 DNA is TGTGCCAGCAGCTTAGGGCGGAGGAACACCGGGGAGCTGTTTTTT.

There are a few counts of this clonotype. The J gene is TRBJ2-7, the V gene TRBV4-3; possible D gene TRBD2, 5 bases. Germline V gene sequence: CDR1 LGHNA, CDR2 YSLEER. V lost 0 bases and J lost 5, with 14 bases in between. The CDR3 is made up of 15 amino acids. CDR3 in amino acids: CASSQDGRGTDEQYF. Here the CDR3 DNA reads TGCGCCAGCAGCCAAGATGGTCGGGGAACGGACGAGCAGTACTTC.

The chain uses TRBV6-2 or TRBV6-3 and TRBJ2-1; 9 nucleotides align to TRBD1. The germline CDR1 and CDR2 sequences are MNHEY and SVGEGT. This CDR3 comprises 13 residues. Unmatched junction bases numbered 1, after V lost 6 bases and J lost 4 bases. The CDR3 DNA reads as TGTGCCAGCAGGACAGGGGGGTACAATGAGCAGTTCTTC. It specifies CASRTGGYNEQFF.

This clonotype has ten or more counts. The genes are TRBV7-8 and TRBJ1-1; D possibly corresponds to TRBD1 (5 bases). With 1 base removed from V and 3 bases from J, the gap between germline ends came to 12 bases. The CDR3 runs 15 residues. Per the germline V gene, CDR1 is SGHVS and CDR2 is FQNEAQ. The CDR3 DNA reads as TGTGCCAGCAGCTTAGTAGGGACGGCATACACTGAAGCTTTCTTT. This sequence encodes CASSLVGTAYTEAFF.

This clonotype came up a few times. The chain carries TRBV24-1 and TRBJ2-5; D uncertain. V lost 1 base, J lost 1 base, and 9 bases lay in between. Germline CDR1 KGHDR, CDR2 SFDVKD. The CDR3 has 15 amino acids. CDR3 coding DNA: TGTGCCACCAGTGATTTTTACGGGTCCCAAGAGACCCAGTACTTC. This gives the protein CATSDFYGSQETQYF.

This clonotype was seen more than once but under ten times. The genes are TRBV25-1 and TRBJ2-7, with 10 bases fitting TRBD1. This CDR3 has 15 residues. Trimming removed 2 bases from V and 2 bases from J; junction bases left unmatched: 3. Looked up from germline, CDR1 is MGHDK and CDR2 is SYGVNS. In DNA form, the CDR3 reads TGTGCCAGCAGTGAACCAGGACAGGGGGCCTACGAGCAGTACTTC. This gives the protein CASSEPGQGAYEQYF.

A remark on this clonotype: One base away lies a much larger clone, so this may be a sequencing read error. This chain connects TRBV13 to TRBJ2-7, with D tentatively TRBD1 or TRBD2 (6 bases each). Germline V gene data show CDR1 as PRHDT and CDR2 as FYEKMQ (reference sequence). The V gene lost 2 bases and the J gene lost 7 bases, with 21 bases spanning the gap. The CDR3 spans 16 residues. As DNA, the CDR3 is TGTGCCAGCAGCTTAACGTTGGGACTGGGGGCCGGTGAGCAGTACTTC. It encodes CASSLTLGLGAGEQYF.

In its sample, this clonotype was seen many times. The V and J genes are TRBV28 and TRBJ2-3; 9 bases align to TRBD1. Germline CDR1 is MDHEN and CDR2 is SYDVKM. J lost 0 bases, V lost 6 bases, and 16 bases had no gene match. The CDR3 length is 19 residues. The chain's CDR3 is CASSNRGHSSFPSTDTQYF. The CDR3 coding sequence is TGTGCCAGCAGCAACAGGGGGCACTCTTCCTTCCCTAGCACAGATACGCAGTATTTT.

This clonotype was picked up a small number of times. Compared with germline, one end of the junction differs, possibly owing to a read error. In nucleotides, the CDR3 is TGTGCCAGCAGTTTACTGGCGGGGGGATCCCAAGAGACCCGGTACTTC. Translated: CASSLLAGGSQETRYF. This chain connects TRBV12-3 or TRBV12-4 to TRBJ2-5; 8 nucleotides match TRBD2. This CDR3 has 16 amino acids.

Points on this clonotype: A much larger clone lies one base from this, so it may be a read error. This rearrangement joins TRBV7-9 to TRBJ2-2, with a tentative D call TRBD1 (6 bases). Looked up from germline, CDR1 is SEHNR and CDR2 is FQNEAQ (reference sequence). The CDR3 covers 14 residues. The V end was cut by 3 bases, the J end by 13 bases, with 18 bases between. This CDR3 is CASSFRDNSWGLFF. For the CDR3, the DNA is TGTGCCAGCAGCTTCCGGGACAACTCCTGGGGGCTGTTTTTT.

This clonotype was found once. The rearrangement links TRBV7-8 to TRBJ2-2, with D unresolved. Trimming removed 5 bases from V and 4 bases from J, with 14 bases in between. The germline gives CDR1 SGHVS, CDR2 FQNEAQ. This CDR3 is built from 15 residues. CDR3 sequence reads: CASSTWTETTGELFF. CDR3 bases: TGTGCCAGCAGCACCTGGACGGAAACCACCGGGGAGCTGTTTTTT.

This clonotype was observed many times. V usage is TRBV7-9 and J usage is TRBJ1-1; D gene uncertain. Germline assignment: CDR1 SEHNR and CDR2 FQNEAQ (reference sequence). The CDR3 sequence is 14 residues long. The V end was cut by 6 bases, the J end by 3 bases, with 14 bases between. CDR3 amino acids: CASRKEVRDTEAFF. The CDR3 nucleotides read TGTGCCAGCAGGAAAGAGGTTAGGGACACTGAAGCTTTCTTT.

V is TRBV6-1 and J is TRBJ2-7; D is perhaps TRBD2 (5 bases). There are 16 residues in the CDR3. The ends were cut back, 1 base at V and 3 bases at J, with 16 bases in the middle. In germline, CDR1 is MNHNS, CDR2 SASEGT. The CDR3 DNA follows: TGTGCCAGCAGTGAAGATTCGGGATCGTTAGTCTACGAGCAGTACTTC. This sequence encodes CASSEDSGSLVYEQYF.

The gene calls are TRBV7-6 and TRBJ2-2, with D possibly TRBD2 on 6 matching bases. Germline CDR1 SGHVS, CDR2 FNYEAQ. The V end was cut by 3 bases, the J end by 6 bases, with 14 bases between. The CDR3 totals 15 residues. CDR3 in amino acids: CASSLEGISAGELFF. The DNA for the CDR3 is TGTGCCAGCAGCTTGGAGGGCATTAGCGCCGGGGAGCTGTTTTTT.

This clonotype was detected only a few times. The V gene is TRBV15, the J gene TRBJ1-5; D remains unclear. This CDR3 contains 18 residues. V was clipped by 3 bases and J by 0 bases, with 18 bases between them. Germline CDR1 and CDR2: LNHNV and YYDKDF (reference sequence). The CDR3 reads CATSSGRFPYDSNQPQHF. The CDR3 region has the DNA TGTGCCACCAGCAGCGGGCGGTTTCCCTATGATAGCAATCAGCCCCAGCATTTT.